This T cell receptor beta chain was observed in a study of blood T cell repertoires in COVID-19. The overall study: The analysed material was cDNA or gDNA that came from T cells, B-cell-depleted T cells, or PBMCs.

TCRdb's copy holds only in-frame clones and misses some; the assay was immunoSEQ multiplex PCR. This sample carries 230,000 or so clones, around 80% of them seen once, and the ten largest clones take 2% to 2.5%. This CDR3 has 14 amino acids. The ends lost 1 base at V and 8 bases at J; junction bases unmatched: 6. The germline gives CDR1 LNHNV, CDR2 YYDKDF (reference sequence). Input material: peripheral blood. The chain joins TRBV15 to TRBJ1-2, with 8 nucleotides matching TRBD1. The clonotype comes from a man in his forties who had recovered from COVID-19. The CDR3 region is CATSRAWDRLGYTF. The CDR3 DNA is TGTGCCACCAGCAGAGCATGGGACAGGCTCGGCTACACCTTC.